Below, 27 T cell receptor beta chains from the same sample are listed, as sequenced in a study of OX40 agonist ivuxolimab in advanced cancers. Here immunoSEQ multiplex PCR was the method, and the copy in TCRdb shows in-frame clones only, minus some. The sample includes around 37,000 clones, more than 75% of them seen just once. This specimen was CD4+ or CD8+ T cells sorted from blood, taken in a trial of the OX40 agonist ivuxolimab. The receptors originated from an adult with an advanced solid tumor such as melanoma, head and neck, liver or kidney cancer.

The chain links TRBV6-6 to TRBJ1-2, with no clear D. This CDR3 has 13 residues. V dropped 4 bases and J dropped 8 bases, with 14 bases sitting between them. CDR1 and CDR2 (germline): MNHNY, SVGAGI (reference sequence). CDR3: CASSFSLERGYTF. The DNA for the CDR3 is TGTGCCAGCAGTTTCAGCCTGGAAAGAGGCTACACCTTC.

The genes are TRBV28 and TRBJ1-5; maybe TRBD1 (6 bases). The CDR3 has 14 amino acids. Trimming stripped 3 bases from V and 3 bases from J, with 9 bases between. The V gene's germline CDR1 is MDHEN and CDR2 SYDVKM. The DNA of the CDR3 is TGTGCCAGCAGTTTCGCGGGGGCCAATCAGCCCCAGCATTTT. Translation: CASSFAGANQPQHF.

The chain uses TRBV5-6 and TRBJ2-1; no firm D call. V was clipped by 3 bases and J by 6 bases, with 10 bases between them. Germline CDR1 reads SGHDT; CDR2 reads YYEEEE. There are 13 residues in the CDR3. CDR3 sequence (DNA): TGTGCCAGCAGCTGGGGTACTTCCAATGAGCAGTTCTTC. Its protein is CASSWGTSNEQFF.

The chain employs TRBV28 and TRBJ2-7; D is unclear. Trimming shortened V by 6 bases and J by 3 bases, and 9 bases separated the two germline ends. Germline lookup yields CDR1 MDHEN and CDR2 SYDVKM. The CDR3 is made up of 12 amino acids. CDR3 protein: CASSLSYYEQYF. The DNA for the CDR3 is TGTGCCAGCAGCCTATCTTACTACGAGCAGTACTTC.

The chain carries TRBV28 and TRBJ2-5; 8 nucleotides line up with TRBD1. Germline CDR1 MDHEN, CDR2 SYDVKM. Germline trimming cut 6 bases from V and 4 bases from J; bases unmatched to any gene: 13. The length of the CDR3 is 16 residues. The CDR3 here is CASSLPGQGVRETQYF. In DNA, the CDR3 is TGTGCCAGCAGCCTACCCGGACAGGGAGTTCGAGAGACCCAGTACTTC.

The chain combines TRBV4-1 with TRBJ1-2, with a possible D match to TRBD1 (5 bases). There are 12 residues in the CDR3. Germline loops: CDR1 MGHRA, CDR2 YSYEKL. Deletions cut 0 bases from V and 11 bases from J, with 10 bases between. In nucleotides, the CDR3 is TGCGCCAGCAGCCAAGATGGGGCCAATTACACCTTC. This codes for CASSQDGANYTF.

The V and J genes are TRBV27 and TRBJ2-5, with D perhaps matching TRBD2 (5 bases). With the DNA end fitting TRBJ2-7 better, the J assignment may be wrong. The CDR3 runs to 14 residues. Germline V gene data show CDR1 as MNHEY and CDR2 as SMNVEV (reference sequence). The CDR3, as DNA: TGTGCCAGCAGCCCGACCGGGATCGTCTACGAGCAGTACTTC. Translating it yields CASSPTGIVYEQYF.

The V and J genes are TRBV27 and TRBJ2-7, with D perhaps TRBD2 (5 bases). This CDR3 is built from 16 residues. V lost 5 bases, J lost 3 bases, and 20 bases lay in between. The germline gives CDR1 MNHEY, CDR2 SMNVEV (reference sequence). The CDR3 region has the DNA TGTGCCAGCAGTCCCCTGGGGAGCGGAGCCCACTACGAGCAGTACTTC. As protein: CASSPLGSGAHYEQYF.

This chain connects TRBV5-1 to TRBJ2-2; D is possibly TRBD2 (7 bases). V lost 1 base, J lost 7 bases, and 14 bases lay in between. Germline V gene sequence: CDR1 SGHRS, CDR2 YFSETQ. The CDR3 is 15 amino acids. The CDR3 sequence: CASSLTGGLGGELFF. The CDR3 DNA follows: TGCGCCAGCAGCTTGACCGGGGGGCTCGGCGGGGAGCTGTTTTTT.

The chain is built from TRBV9 and TRBJ2-5, with D possibly TRBD1 on 6 matching bases. CDR3 size: 15 residues. V was pared by 4 bases and J by 2 bases, with 15 bases between. From germline, CDR1 is SGDLS and CDR2 YYNGEE. The CDR3 sequence is CASSPRTAEQETQYF. In DNA, the CDR3 is TGTGCCAGCAGCCCCCGGACAGCCGAACAAGAGACCCAGTACTTC. The full variable domain, its missing parts supplied by reference TRBV9 and TRBJ2-5, is DSGVTQTPKHLITATGQRVTLRCSPRSGDLSVYWYQQSLDQGLQFLIQYYNGEERAKGNILERFSAQQFPDLHSELNLSSLELGDSALYFCASSPRTAEQETQYFGPGTRLLVL.

The chain employs TRBV4-2 and TRBJ2-5, with D unclear. Gene TRBJ2-7 matches the end of the DNA better, so the J call may be wrong. CDR3 length: 14 residues. Germline V gives CDR1 LGHNA, CDR2 YNFKEQ. In nucleotides, the CDR3 is TGTGCCAGCAGCCAAGCGCAGGCCTCCTACGAGCAGTACTTC. Amino acids: CASSQAQASYEQYF.

This chain's CDR3 is CASSLGASSSYEQYF. For the CDR3, the DNA is TGTGCCAGCAGCTTAGGGGCTAGTTCCTCCTACGAGCAGTACTTC. This chain links TRBV11-2 with TRBJ2-7; no clear D gene. V lost 1 base and J lost 0, with 10 bases in between. Germline CDR1 reads SGHAT; CDR2 reads FQNNGV. The CDR3 loop spans 15 amino acids.

V and J are TRBV11-2 and TRBJ2-7; D remains unclear. The V end was cut by 1 base, the J end by 3 bases, with 19 bases between. This CDR3 region has 17 residues. Germline CDR1 is SGHAT and CDR2 is FQNNGV. This CDR3 is CASSLGWGGNYNYEQYF. CDR3 DNA: TGTGCCAGCAGCTTAGGGTGGGGTGGGAACTATAACTACGAGCAGTACTTC.

The CDR3 DNA sequence: TGTGCCAGCAGCTTAGAACGGTCTGAAGCTTTCTTT. This translates into CASSLERSEAFF. J is TRBJ1-1 and V is TRBV7-9, with D uncertain. The CDR3 extends over 12 amino acids. Germline CDR1 SEHNR, CDR2 FQNEAQ (reference sequence). V dropped 1 base and J dropped 6 bases, with 6 bases sitting between them.

The chain combines TRBV5-1 with TRBJ2-4; TRBD1 matches 9 bases. CDR3 length equals 17 residues. Trimming at V came to 2 bases and at J to 5 bases, leaving 11 bases not matched to a gene. Germline loops: CDR1 SGHRS, CDR2 YFSETQ. The CDR3 DNA reads as TGCGCCAGCAGCTTCTTCGTGACAGGGGGTTCCGAAAACATTCAGTACTTC. It codes for CASSFFVTGGSENIQYF. The entire variable domain, with the rest obtained from reference TRBV5-1 and TRBJ2-4, is as follows: KAGVTQTPRYLIKTRGQQVTLSCSPISGHRSVSWYQQTPGQGLQFLFEYFSETQRNKGNFPGRFSGRQFSNSRSEMNVSTLELGDSALYLCASSFFVTGGSENIQYFGAGTRLSVL.

The J gene is TRBJ2-5, the V gene TRBV14; 11 nucleotides agree with TRBD2. This CDR3 has 18 residues. CDR1 and CDR2 (germline): SGHDN, FVKESK. With 2 bases clipped from V and 3 bases from J, the junction kept 11 bases outside the gene matches. The CDR3 sequence: CASSQPKLLAGGEETQYF. The CDR3 DNA is TGTGCCAGCAGCCAACCTAAGCTCCTAGCGGGAGGAGAAGAGACCCAGTACTTC.

The CDR3 sequence: CASLEGNTGELFF. CDR3 coding DNA: TGTGCCAGCCTAGAGGGGAACACCGGGGAGCTGTTTTTT. The V gene is TRBV6-5, the J gene TRBJ2-2; a weak D match, TRBD2 (5 bases). CDR1 is MNHEY, CDR2 SVGAGI, per germline. The CDR3 length is 13 residues. V lost 8 bases and J 1 base, leaving 8 bases between the germline ends.

CDR3 bases: TGTGCCAGCAGTTTATCACAGGGTATCCACGAGCAGTACTTC. It is translated as CASSLSQGIHEQYF. This sequence joins TRBV28 and TRBJ2-7; maybe TRBD1 (6 bases). CDR1 MDHEN and CDR2 SYDVKM come from the germline V gene. The CDR3 is 14 amino acids. Deletions cut 1 base from V and 5 bases from J, with 12 bases between.

J is TRBJ2-7 and V is TRBV6-1; maybe TRBD1 (5 bases). The germline CDR1 and CDR2 sequences are MNHNS and SASEGT. V shed 7 bases and J shed 3 bases, with 16 bases lying between them. The CDR3 runs to 14 residues. CDR3 region: CASTQTTGVYEQYF. As DNA, the CDR3 is TGTGCCAGCACCCAGACAACAGGAGTCTACGAGCAGTACTTC.

J is TRBJ2-7 and V is TRBV21-1; the table's D call, TRBD2, was not checked against the DNA. TRBV21-1 is a pseudogene locus. The CDR3 has 17 amino acids. The CDR3 region is CASSRKLAGVGRGEQYF. The DNA of the CDR3 is TGTGCCAGCAGCAGAAAACTAGCGGGAGTTGGTCGGGGCGAGCAGTACTTC.

This chain links TRBV27 with TRBJ2-7; D call uncertain. This CDR3 comprises 15 residues. The germline gives CDR1 MNHEY, CDR2 SMNVEV (reference sequence). V was pared by 8 bases and J by 0 bases, with 17 bases between. In DNA, the CDR3 is TGTGCCAGCCAGGAAGCTTACCCGAGCTCCTACGAGCAGTACTTC. This gives the protein CASQEAYPSSYEQYF.

V gene TRBV27 combines with J gene TRBJ2-7; TRBD1 matches 9 bases. The length of the CDR3 is 13 residues. Germline loops: CDR1 MNHEY, CDR2 SMNVEV (reference sequence). J lost 1 base, V lost 6 bases, and 1 base had no gene match. The CDR3 protein is CASRGQGSYEQYF. The CDR3 DNA reads TGTGCCAGCAGGGGACAGGGATCCTACGAGCAGTACTTC.

The chain has TRBV28 and TRBJ2-2, with 8 bases matching TRBD2. In germline, CDR1 is MDHEN, CDR2 SYDVKM. Trimming cost V 3 bases and J 6 bases; bases outside gene matches: 9. The CDR3 loop spans 16 amino acids. CDR3 in DNA: TGTGCCAGCAGTTTGATCCGGCCTAGCGGGCCCGGGGAGCTGTTTTTT. Protein: CASSLIRPSGPGELFF.

V and J are TRBV10-3 and TRBJ1-5; no definite D call. From germline, CDR1 is ENHRY and CDR2 SYGVKD. The CDR3 covers 15 residues. Trimming removed 1 base from V and 1 base from J, with 8 bases in between. CDR3 protein: CAISEWGVSNQPQHF. The CDR3 DNA reads TGTGCCATCAGTGAGTGGGGAGTAAGCAATCAGCCCCAGCATTTT.

The chain recombines TRBV27 with TRBJ2-3, with D unclear. Between the trimmed V and J ends, which lost 3 bases and 8 bases, there was a span of 15 bases. This CDR3 spans 14 amino acids. The germline CDR1 and CDR2 sequences are MNHEY and SMNVEV (reference sequence). The chain's CDR3 is CASSFINDSPTQYF. In nucleotides, the CDR3 is TGTGCCAGCAGTTTTATAAACGACTCCCCTACGCAGTATTTT.

As DNA, the CDR3 is TGTGCCAGCAGTGAGGGGCTAGCTTCCTACGAGCAGTACTTC. It is translated as CASSEGLASYEQYF. This sequence joins TRBV6-1 and TRBJ2-7; D is perhaps TRBD1 or TRBD2 (5 bases each). Germline V lookup: CDR1 MNHNS, CDR2 SASEGT. The length of the CDR3 is 14 residues. The V end lost 3 bases, the J end lost 1 base, and 10 bases lay between the germline ends.

The rearrangement joins TRBV27 to TRBJ2-1; perhaps TRBD2 as D (5 bases). Germline loops: CDR1 MNHEY, CDR2 SMNVEV (reference sequence). There are 13 residues in the CDR3. Trimming took 11 bases from V and 8 from J, leaving 19 bases between them. CDR3 DNA sequence: TGTGCCCGACCGCGGGTGAGCCTCGATGAGCAGTTCTTC. Its translation is CARPRVSLDEQFF.